What follows describes a single TCR beta chain. Its antigen is unknown. Germline CDR1 and CDR2: MNHEY and SMNVEV (reference sequence). This CDR3 has 16 residues. Trimming removed 2 bases at V and 4 bases at J, with 16 bases between. The data stem from a study of T cell repertoires in cytomegalovirus infection. Background on the study: Newly reported HLA-C-restricted and thoroughly characterized HLA-B-restricted CMV epitopes were employed. CMV infection and matching HLA type were both indicated by public TCR beta signatures.

Study-wide points: HLA-C-restricted CMV-specific TCR beta clonotypes were dominant in the ex vivo response. Based on cumulative public TCR beta family frequency, carriers of CMV plus the relevant HLA were identified.

One entry per CDR3 protein, called by TCRdb with MiXCR from the reads. The profile shows 900,000 to 950,000 distinct CDR3 sequences, around 32% of them singletons. This rearrangement joins TRBV27 to TRBJ2-3; perhaps TRBD1 as D (6 bases). Material: cultured CD8+ T cells from PBMCs, obtained from culture after CMV antigen stimulation. The TCR comes from a human donor in good health (CMV status not recorded). Some clones in this sample may be carry-over from other donors' samples. The CDR3 loop reads CASSLITGNLPDTQYF. The CDR3 region has the DNA TGTGCCAGCAGTTTAATTACAGGGAATCTCCCAGATACGCAGTATTTT.